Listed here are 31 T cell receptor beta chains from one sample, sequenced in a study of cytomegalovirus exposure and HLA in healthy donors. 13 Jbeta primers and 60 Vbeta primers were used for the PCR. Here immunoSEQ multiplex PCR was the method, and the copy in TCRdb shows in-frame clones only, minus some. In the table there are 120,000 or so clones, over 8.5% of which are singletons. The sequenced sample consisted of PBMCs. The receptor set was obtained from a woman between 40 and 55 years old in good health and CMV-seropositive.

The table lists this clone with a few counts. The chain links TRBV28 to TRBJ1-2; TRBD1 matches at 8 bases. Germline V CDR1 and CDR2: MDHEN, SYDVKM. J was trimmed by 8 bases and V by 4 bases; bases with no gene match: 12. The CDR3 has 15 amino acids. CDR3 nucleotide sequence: TGTGCCAGCAGTTCAACAGGGGGGTACGCCGCGGGCTACACCTTC. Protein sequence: CASSSTGGYAAGYTF.

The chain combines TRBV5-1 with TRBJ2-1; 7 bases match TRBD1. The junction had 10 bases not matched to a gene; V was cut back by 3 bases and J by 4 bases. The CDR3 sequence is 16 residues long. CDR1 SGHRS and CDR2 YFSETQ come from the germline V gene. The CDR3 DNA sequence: TGCGCCAGCAGCTCCCCTAGGGACAGAGATTACAATGAGCAGTTCTTC. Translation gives CASSSPRDRDYNEQFF.

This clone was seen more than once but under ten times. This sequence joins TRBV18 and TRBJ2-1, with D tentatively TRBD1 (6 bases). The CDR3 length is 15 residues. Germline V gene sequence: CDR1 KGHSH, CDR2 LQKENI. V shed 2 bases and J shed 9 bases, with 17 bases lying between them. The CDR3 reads CASSPSGQGIGEQFF. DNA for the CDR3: TGTGCCAGCTCACCATCGGGGCAGGGGATAGGTGAGCAGTTCTTC. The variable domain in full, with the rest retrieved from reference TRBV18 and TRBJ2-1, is NAGVMQNPRHLVRRRGQEARLRCSPMKGHSHVYWYRQLPEEGLKFMVYLQKENIIDESGMPKERFSAEFPKEGPSILRIQQVVRGDSAAYFCASSPSGQGIGEQFFGPGTRLTVL.

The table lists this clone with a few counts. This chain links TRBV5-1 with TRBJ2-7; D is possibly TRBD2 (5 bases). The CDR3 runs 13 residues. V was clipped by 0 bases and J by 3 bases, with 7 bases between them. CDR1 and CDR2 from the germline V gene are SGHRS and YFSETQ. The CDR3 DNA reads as TGCGCCAGCAGCTTGGGGACTGGCTACGAGCAGTACTTC. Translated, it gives CASSLGTGYEQYF.

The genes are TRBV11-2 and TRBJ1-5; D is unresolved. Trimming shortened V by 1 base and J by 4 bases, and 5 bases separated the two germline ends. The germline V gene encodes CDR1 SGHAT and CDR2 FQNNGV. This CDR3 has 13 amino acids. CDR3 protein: CASSLAGNQPQHF. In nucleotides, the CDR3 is TGTGCCAGCAGCTTAGCCGGGAATCAGCCCCAGCATTTT.

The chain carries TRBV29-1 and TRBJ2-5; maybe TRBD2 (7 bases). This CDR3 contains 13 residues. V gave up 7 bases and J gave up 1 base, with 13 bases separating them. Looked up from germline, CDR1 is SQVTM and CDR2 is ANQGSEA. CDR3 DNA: TGCAGCGGAGGGGGGGGATTCCAAGAGACCCAGTACTTC. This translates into CSGGGGFQETQYF.

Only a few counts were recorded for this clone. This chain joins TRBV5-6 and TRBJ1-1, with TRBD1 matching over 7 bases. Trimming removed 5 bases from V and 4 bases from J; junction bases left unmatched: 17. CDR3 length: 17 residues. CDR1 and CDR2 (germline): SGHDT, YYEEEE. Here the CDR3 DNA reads TGTGCCAGCAGTTCCTCCAAGAAGGGGGCGCGTAGCACTGAAGCTTTCTTT. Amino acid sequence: CASSSSKKGARSTEAFF.

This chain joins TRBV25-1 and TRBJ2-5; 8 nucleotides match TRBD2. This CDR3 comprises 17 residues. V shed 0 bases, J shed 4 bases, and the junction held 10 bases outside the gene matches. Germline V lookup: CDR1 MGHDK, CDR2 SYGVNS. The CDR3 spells CASSEYLGSGALETQYF. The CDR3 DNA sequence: TGTGCCAGCAGTGAATATCTGGGTAGCGGGGCCCTAGAGACCCAGTACTTC.

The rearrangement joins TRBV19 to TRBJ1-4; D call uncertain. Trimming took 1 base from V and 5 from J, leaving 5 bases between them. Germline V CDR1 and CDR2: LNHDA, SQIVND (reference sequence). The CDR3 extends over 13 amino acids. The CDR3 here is CASSIAENEKLFF. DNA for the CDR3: TGTGCCAGTAGTATAGCCGAGAATGAAAAACTGTTTTTT. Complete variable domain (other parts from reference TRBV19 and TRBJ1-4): DGGITQSPKYLFRKEGQNVTLSCEQNLNHDAMYWYRQDPGQGLRLIYYSQIVNDFQKGDIAEGYSVSREKKESFPLTVTSAQKNPTAFYLCASSIAENEKLFFGSGTQLSVL.

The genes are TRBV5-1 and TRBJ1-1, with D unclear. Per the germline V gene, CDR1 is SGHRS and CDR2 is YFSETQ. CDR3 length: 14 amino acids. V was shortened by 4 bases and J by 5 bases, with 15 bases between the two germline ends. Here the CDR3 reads CASSPWSGKTEAFF. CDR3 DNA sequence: TGCGCCAGCAGCCCCTGGTCCGGGAAAACTGAAGCTTTCTTT.

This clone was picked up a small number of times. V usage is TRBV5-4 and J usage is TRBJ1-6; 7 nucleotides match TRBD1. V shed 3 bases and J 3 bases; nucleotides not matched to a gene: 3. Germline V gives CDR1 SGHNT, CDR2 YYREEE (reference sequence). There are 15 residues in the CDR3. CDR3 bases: TGTGCCAGCAGCTCCGGGACAGACTATAATTCACCCCTCCACTTT. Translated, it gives CASSSGTDYNSPLHF.

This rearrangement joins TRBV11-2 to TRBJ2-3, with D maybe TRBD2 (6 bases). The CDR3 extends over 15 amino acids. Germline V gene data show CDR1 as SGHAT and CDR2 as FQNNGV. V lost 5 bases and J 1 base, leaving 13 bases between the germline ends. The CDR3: CASSLLVAGTDTQYF. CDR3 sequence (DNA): TGTGCCAGCAGCCTTTTGGTAGCGGGCACAGATACGCAGTATTTT.

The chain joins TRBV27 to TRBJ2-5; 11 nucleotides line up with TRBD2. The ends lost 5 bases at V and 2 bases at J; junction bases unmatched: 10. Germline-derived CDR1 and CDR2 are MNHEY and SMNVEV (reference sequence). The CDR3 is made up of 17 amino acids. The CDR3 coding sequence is TGTGCCAGCAGTCAAACCACCGGGACTAGCGGACAAGAGACCCAGTACTTC. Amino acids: CASSQTTGTSGQETQYF.

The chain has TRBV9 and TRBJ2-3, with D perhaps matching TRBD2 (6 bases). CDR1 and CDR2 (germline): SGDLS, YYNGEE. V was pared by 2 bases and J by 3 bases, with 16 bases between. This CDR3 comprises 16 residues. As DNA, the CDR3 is TGTGCCAGCAGCGTTACGGGAGCTGCGAATACAGATACGCAGTATTTT. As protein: CASSVTGAANTDTQYF. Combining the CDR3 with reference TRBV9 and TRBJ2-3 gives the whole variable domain DSGVTQTPKHLITATGQRVTLRCSPRSGDLSVYWYQQSLDQGLQFLIQYYNGEERAKGNILERFSAQQFPDLHSELNLSSLELGDSALYFCASSVTGAANTDTQYFGPGTRLTVL.

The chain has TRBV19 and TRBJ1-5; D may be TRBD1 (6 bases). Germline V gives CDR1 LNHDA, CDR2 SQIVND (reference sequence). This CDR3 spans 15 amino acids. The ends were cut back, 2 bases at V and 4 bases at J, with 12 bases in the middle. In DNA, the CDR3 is TGTGCCAGTAGTATAACCAGGGGTGCGAATCAGCCCCAGCATTTT. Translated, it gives CASSITRGANQPQHF.

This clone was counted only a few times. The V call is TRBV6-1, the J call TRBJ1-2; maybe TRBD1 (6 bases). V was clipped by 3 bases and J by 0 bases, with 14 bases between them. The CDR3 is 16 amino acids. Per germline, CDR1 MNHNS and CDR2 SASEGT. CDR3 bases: TGTGCCAGCAGTGAGGATTGGACAGCAACTAACTATGGCTACACCTTC. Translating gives CASSEDWTATNYGYTF.

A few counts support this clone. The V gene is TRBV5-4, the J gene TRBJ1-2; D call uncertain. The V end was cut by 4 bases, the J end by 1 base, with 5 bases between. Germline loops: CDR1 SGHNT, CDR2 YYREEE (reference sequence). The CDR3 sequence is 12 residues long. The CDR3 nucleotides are TGTGCCAGCAGCCGCGATAACTATGGCTACACCTTC. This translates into CASSRDNYGYTF.

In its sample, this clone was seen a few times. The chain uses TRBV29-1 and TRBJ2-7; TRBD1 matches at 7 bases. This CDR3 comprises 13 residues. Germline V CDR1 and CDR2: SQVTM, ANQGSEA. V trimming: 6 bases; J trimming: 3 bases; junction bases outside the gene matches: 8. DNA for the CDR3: TGCAGCGTCTTTGACAGGGCCAGCTACGAGCAGTACTTC. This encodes CSVFDRASYEQYF.

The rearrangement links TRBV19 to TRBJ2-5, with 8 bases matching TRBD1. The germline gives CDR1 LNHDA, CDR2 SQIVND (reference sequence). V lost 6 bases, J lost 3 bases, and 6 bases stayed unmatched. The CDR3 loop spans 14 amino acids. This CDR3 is CASRETGAEETQYF. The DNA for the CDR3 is TGTGCCAGTAGGGAGACAGGGGCGGAAGAGACCCAGTACTTC.

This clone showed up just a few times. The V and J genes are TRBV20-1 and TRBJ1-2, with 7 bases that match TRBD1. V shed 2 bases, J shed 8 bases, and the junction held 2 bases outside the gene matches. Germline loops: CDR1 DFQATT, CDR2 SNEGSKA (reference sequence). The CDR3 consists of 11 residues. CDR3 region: CSARYRGGYTF. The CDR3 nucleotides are TGCAGTGCTAGATACAGGGGAGGCTACACCTTC.

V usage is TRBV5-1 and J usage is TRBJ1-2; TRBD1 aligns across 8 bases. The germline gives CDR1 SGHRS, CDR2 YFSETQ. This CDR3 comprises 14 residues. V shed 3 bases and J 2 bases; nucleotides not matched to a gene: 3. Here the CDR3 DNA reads TGCGCCAGCAGCTCGACAGGGGAGAACTATGGCTACACCTTC. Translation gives CASSSTGENYGYTF. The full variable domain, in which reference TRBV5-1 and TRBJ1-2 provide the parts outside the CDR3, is KAGVTQTPRYLIKTRGQQVTLSCSPISGHRSVSWYQQTPGQGLQFLFEYFSETQRNKGNFPGRFSGRQFSNSRSEMNVSTLELGDSALYLCASSSTGENYGYTFGSGTRLTVV.

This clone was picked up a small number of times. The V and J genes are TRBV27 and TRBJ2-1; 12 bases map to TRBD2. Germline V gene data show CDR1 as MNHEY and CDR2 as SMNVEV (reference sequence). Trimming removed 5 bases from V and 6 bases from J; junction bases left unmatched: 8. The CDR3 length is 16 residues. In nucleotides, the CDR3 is TGTGCCAGCAGTAAACGGACTAGCGGGGCGATCAATGAGCAGTTCTTC. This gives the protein CASSKRTSGAINEQFF.

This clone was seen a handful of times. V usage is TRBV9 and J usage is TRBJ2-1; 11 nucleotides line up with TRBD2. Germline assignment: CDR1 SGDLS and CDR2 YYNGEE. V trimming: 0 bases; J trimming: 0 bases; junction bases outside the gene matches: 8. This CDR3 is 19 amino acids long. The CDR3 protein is CASSVEGTSGRSSYNEQFF. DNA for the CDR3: TGTGCCAGCAGCGTAGAGGGGACTAGCGGTCGTAGCTCCTACAATGAGCAGTTCTTC.

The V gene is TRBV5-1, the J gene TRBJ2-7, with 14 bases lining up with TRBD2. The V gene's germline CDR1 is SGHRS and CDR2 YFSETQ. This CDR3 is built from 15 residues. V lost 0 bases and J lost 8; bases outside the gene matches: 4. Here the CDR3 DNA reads TGCGCCAGCAGCTTGGAAGGGACTAGCGGGGGTCAGCAGTACTTC. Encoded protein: CASSLEGTSGGQQYF. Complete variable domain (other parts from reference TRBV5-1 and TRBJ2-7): KAGVTQTPRYLIKTRGQQVTLSCSPISGHRSVSWYQQTPGQGLQFLFEYFSETQRNKGNFPGRFSGRQFSNSRSEMNVSTLELGDSALYLCASSLEGTSGGQQYFGPGTRLTVT.

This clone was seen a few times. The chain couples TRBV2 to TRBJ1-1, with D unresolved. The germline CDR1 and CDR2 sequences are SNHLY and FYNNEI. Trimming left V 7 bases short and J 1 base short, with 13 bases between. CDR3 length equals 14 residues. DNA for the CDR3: TGTGCCAGCAAGTTCCCGGGTCCGAACACTGAAGCTTTCTTT. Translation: CASKFPGPNTEAFF.

The CDR3 reads CASSRREVKLFF. The DNA for the CDR3 is TGTGCCAGCAGTCGAAGAGAAGTAAAACTGTTTTTT. The rearrangement uses TRBV28 and TRBJ1-4; D ambiguous. Trimming took 5 bases from V and 10 from J, leaving 11 bases between them. Per germline, CDR1 MDHEN and CDR2 SYDVKM. The CDR3 covers 12 residues. The full variable domain, with the rest looked up from reference TRBV28 and TRBJ1-4, is DVKVTQSSRYLVKRTGEKVFLECVQDMDHENMFWYRQDPGLGLRLIYFSYDVKMKEKGDIPEGYSVSREKKERFSLILESASTNQTSMYLCASSRREVKLFFGSGTQLSVL.

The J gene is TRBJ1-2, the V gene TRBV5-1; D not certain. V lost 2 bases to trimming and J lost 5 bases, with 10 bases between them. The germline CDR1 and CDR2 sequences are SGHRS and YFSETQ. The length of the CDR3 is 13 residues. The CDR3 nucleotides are TGCGCCAGCAGCTTCGAGGCAGAGTATGGCTACACCTTC. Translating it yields CASSFEAEYGYTF.

The CDR3 DNA follows: TGTGCCAGCAGTGAGTACCGGGGCACTGAAGCTTTCTTT. Translated: CASSEYRGTEAFF. This chain links TRBV2 with TRBJ1-1; D call uncertain. CDR3 size: 13 residues. The V gene lost 3 bases and the J gene lost 4 bases, with 9 bases spanning the gap. Germline-derived CDR1 and CDR2 are SNHLY and FYNNEI.

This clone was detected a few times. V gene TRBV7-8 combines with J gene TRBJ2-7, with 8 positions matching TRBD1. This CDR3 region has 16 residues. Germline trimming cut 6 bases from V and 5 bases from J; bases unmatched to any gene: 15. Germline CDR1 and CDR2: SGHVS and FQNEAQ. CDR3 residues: CASSRITGTGYNEQYF. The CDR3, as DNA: TGTGCCAGCAGTCGCATCACCGGGACAGGTTATAACGAGCAGTACTTC.

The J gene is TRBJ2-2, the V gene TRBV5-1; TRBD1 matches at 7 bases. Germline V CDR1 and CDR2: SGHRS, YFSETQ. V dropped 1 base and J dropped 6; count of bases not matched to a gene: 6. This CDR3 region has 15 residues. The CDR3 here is CASSLRSQGAGELFF. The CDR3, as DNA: TGCGCCAGCAGCTTGAGATCCCAGGGGGCCGGGGAGCTGTTTTTT.

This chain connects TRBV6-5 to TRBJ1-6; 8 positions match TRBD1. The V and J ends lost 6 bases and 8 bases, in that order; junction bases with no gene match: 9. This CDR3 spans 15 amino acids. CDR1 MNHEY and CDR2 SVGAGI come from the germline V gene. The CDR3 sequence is CASRLRGREDSPLHF. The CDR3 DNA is TGTGCCAGCAGGCTCAGGGGGCGAGAAGATTCACCCCTCCACTTT.